These 29 T cell receptor beta chains came from one sample sequenced in a study of T cells in Graves' hyperthyroidism and ophthalmopathy. RNA transcripts yielded amplified TCR beta CDR3 regions. TCR CDR3 underwent first-round RT-PCR with the HTBI primer set. TCRdb passed the multiplex PCR reads through MiXCR, listing each CDR3 protein once. This table holds approximately 600,000 distinct CDR3 sequences, about 16% found once. The source material was blood. All receptors derive from a woman in her twenties or thirties with Graves' hyperthyroidism.

This clonotype has just a few counts. This chain joins TRBV12-3 or TRBV12-4 and TRBJ1-2, with a tentative D call TRBD1 (5 bases). The CDR3 is 14 amino acids. Trimming removed 3 bases from V and 4 bases from J, with 12 bases in between. CDR3 sequence reads: CASSFGRDLYGYTF. CDR3 sequence (DNA): TGTGCCAGCAGTTTTGGCAGGGACCTCTATGGCTACACCTTC.

This clonotype was detected ten times or more. The chain employs TRBV28 and TRBJ2-6; D is perhaps TRBD2 (6 bases). The V end lost 1 base, the J end lost 0 bases, and 13 bases lay between the germline ends. The CDR3 runs to 18 residues. From germline, CDR1 is MDHEN and CDR2 SYDVKM. DNA of the CDR3: TGTGCCAGCAGTTTATTGAGCGGGTACTACTCTGGGGCCAACGTCCTGACTTTC. Its protein is CASSLLSGYYSGANVLTF.

This clonotype was recorded a few times. Since no conserved phenylalanine or tryptophan closes the CDR3, a read error is the likely cause. The rearrangement joins TRBV6-1 to TRBJ1-1; the D gene is possibly TRBD1 (5 bases). CDR1 is MNHNS, CDR2 SASEGT, per germline. Deletions cut 2 bases from V and 3 bases from J, with 13 bases between. The CDR3 covers 15 residues. CDR3 nucleotides: TGTGCCAGCAGTGAACAGGGTTCTAGTGACACTGAAGCTTTCTCT. This codes for CASSEQGSSDTEAFS.

The gene calls are TRBV19 and TRBJ2-1; D possibly corresponds to TRBD2 (6 bases). This CDR3 has 15 residues. Trimming stripped 0 bases from V and 5 bases from J, with 11 bases between. Germline CDR1 LNHDA, CDR2 SQIVND (reference sequence). CDR3 residues: CASSIESSGNNEQFF. The CDR3 nucleotides are TGTGCCAGTAGTATAGAAAGTAGCGGCAACAATGAGCAGTTCTTC.

This clonotype was seen only a few times. The chain joins TRBV13 to TRBJ1-2; D perhaps matches TRBD1 (5 bases). The ends were cut back, 8 bases at V and 8 bases at J, with 15 bases in the middle. Germline-derived CDR1 and CDR2 are PRHDT and FYEKMQ (reference sequence). This CDR3 region has 12 residues. CDR3 sequence reads: CASGQGGLGYTF. The CDR3 nucleotides read TGTGCCAGCGGCCAGGGTGGGTTGGGCTACACCTTC.

As concerns this clonotype: The junction does not match germline at one end; this may be a read error. The chain has TRBV7-2 and TRBJ2-5, with TRBD2 as a possible D gene (6 bases). The CDR3 runs 13 residues. Germline CDR1 reads SGHTA; CDR2 reads FQGNSA. CDR3 region: CASSLEAGGPQCF. Here the CDR3 DNA reads TGTGCCAGCAGCTTAGAGGCCGGGGGTCCCCAGTGCTTC.

This clonotype showed up just a few times. This sequence joins TRBV10-2 and TRBJ1-6; D is unresolved. The germline gives CDR1 WSHSY, CDR2 SAAADI. This CDR3 has 11 amino acids. Trimming shortened V by 3 bases and J by 12 bases, and 6 bases separated the two germline ends. The CDR3 nucleotides are TGCGCCAGCAGTGACTCGAGACCCCTCCACTTT. It encodes CASSDSRPLHF.

This clonotype occurred many times. The chain has TRBV28 and TRBJ1-2; possible D gene TRBD1, 6 bases. The germline V and J ends were trimmed by 7 bases and 5 bases, with 11 bases remaining between them. CDR1 is MDHEN, CDR2 SYDVKM, per germline. This CDR3 contains 12 residues. CDR3 sequence: CASTLRGYGYTF. CDR3 nucleotide sequence: TGTGCCAGCACCCTTAGGGGGTATGGCTACACCTTC.

This clonotype was detected ten times or more. The genes are TRBV5-6 and TRBJ1-1; the D gene is possibly TRBD1 (5 bases). This CDR3 is built from 15 residues. Germline-derived CDR1 and CDR2 are SGHDT and YYEEEE. V lost 3 bases to trimming and J lost 5 bases, with 17 bases between them. The CDR3 bases are TGTGCCAGCAGCTCACCCCCCGGGGGTCGGACTGAAGCTTTCTTT. This codes for CASSSPPGGRTEAFF.

V gene TRBV4-1 combines with J gene TRBJ2-7, with D perhaps TRBD2 (5 bases). The CDR3 has 15 residues. The V and J ends lost 4 bases and 2 bases respectively, with 15 bases between them. CDR1 is MGHRA and CDR2 is YSYEKL in the germline V gene. DNA for the CDR3: TGCGCCAGCAGCCGGGCGCGGGTTGCCACCTACGAGCAGTACTTC. Translating gives CASSRARVATYEQYF.

This clonotype was counted between two and nine times. J is TRBJ2-2 and V is TRBV7-2, with 8 bases matching TRBD2. The germline V gene encodes CDR1 SGHTA and CDR2 FQGNSA. V lost 3 bases, J lost 3 bases, and 3 bases stayed unmatched. This CDR3 comprises 15 residues. The CDR3 loop is CASSFHGGDTGELFF. CDR3 nucleotide sequence: TGTGCCAGCAGCTTTCACGGGGGGGACACCGGGGAGCTGTTTTTT. The whole variable domain, filled in from reference TRBV7-2 and TRBJ2-2, reads GAGVSQSPSNKVTEKGKDVELRCDPISGHTALYWYRQSLGQGLEFLIYFQGNSAPDKSGLPSDRFSAERTGGSVSTLTIQRTQQEDSAVYLCASSFHGGDTGELFFGEGSRLTVL.

The chain joins TRBV6-5 to TRBJ2-6; D uncertain. V lost 2 bases to trimming and J lost 6 bases, with 5 bases between them. The CDR3 has 13 amino acids. The germline CDR1 and CDR2 sequences are MNHEY and SVGAGI. The CDR3 DNA reads as TGTGCCAGCAGTTACCCAGTGGCCAACGTCCTGACTTTC. This translates into CASSYPVANVLTF.

This clonotype was picked up many times. V usage is TRBV20-1 and J usage is TRBJ2-7; no reliable D call. This CDR3 comprises 11 residues. V was trimmed by 3 bases and J by 1 base, leaving 4 bases between them. Germline CDR1 reads DFQATT; CDR2 reads SNEGSKA (reference sequence). CDR3 loop: CSASKSYEQYF. The CDR3 DNA follows: TGCAGTGCTAGTAAGTCCTACGAGCAGTACTTC.

V is TRBV30 and J is TRBJ2-4, with TRBD1 identical over 9 bases. The CDR3 covers 16 residues. J was trimmed by 7 bases and V by 4 bases; bases with no gene match: 14. Per germline, CDR1 GTSNPN and CDR2 SVGIG (reference sequence). The CDR3 bases are TGTGCCTGGAAGTACCCGGACAGGGGCGGGTGGAACATTCAGTACTTC. Translated, it gives CAWKYPDRGGWNIQYF.

In this sample, this clonotype turned up many times. This chain uses TRBV7-2 with TRBJ2-1, with D possibly being TRBD1 (6 bases). Germline V lookup: CDR1 SGHTA, CDR2 FQGNSA. The CDR3 contains 14 residues. Deletions cut 2 bases from V and 7 bases from J, with 12 bases between. CDR3 loop: CASSLWGRRNEQFF. CDR3 coding DNA: TGTGCCAGCAGCTTATGGGGGCGCAGGAATGAGCAGTTCTTC.

V usage is TRBV7-2 and J usage is TRBJ2-5; D is ambiguous. Trimming took off 1 base at V and 2 bases at J, with 11 bases between the two ends. Germline V gives CDR1 SGHTA, CDR2 FQGNSA. This CDR3 spans 15 amino acids. This chain's CDR3 is CASSLGEARQETQYF. In nucleotides, the CDR3 is TGTGCCAGCAGCTTAGGTGAAGCGAGGCAAGAGACCCAGTACTTC.

The rearrangement joins TRBV7-3 to TRBJ2-3; TRBD1 might be the D (6 bases). V was cut by 1 base and J by 6 bases, with 14 bases left in between. The germline V gene encodes CDR1 SGHTA and CDR2 FQGTGA. There are 15 residues in the CDR3. CDR3 DNA sequence: TGTGCCAGCAGCTTAAAGGGGGATCTAGTGGATACGCAGTATTTT. This translates into CASSLKGDLVDTQYF.

At least ten counts were recorded for this clonotype. The J gene is TRBJ2-7, the V gene TRBV27, with a possible D match to TRBD2 (5 bases). This CDR3 is built from 12 residues. CDR1 is MNHEY, CDR2 SMNVEV, per germline (reference sequence). Trimming took 6 bases from V and 5 from J, leaving 11 bases between them. The CDR3 here is CASRLGGNEQYF. CDR3 DNA: TGTGCCAGCAGACTTGGAGGCAACGAGCAGTACTTC.

CDR3 protein: CATSDLGLDNEQFF. The CDR3 DNA sequence: TGTGCCACCAGTGATTTGGGACTCGACAATGAGCAGTTCTTC. The J gene is TRBJ2-1, the V gene TRBV24-1; the D gene is possibly TRBD2 (5 bases). CDR1 and CDR2 (germline): KGHDR, SFDVKD. The germline V and J ends were trimmed by 0 bases and 5 bases, with 7 bases remaining between them. This CDR3 has 14 residues.

This sequence joins TRBV19 and TRBJ2-4; maybe TRBD2 (5 bases). Germline CDR1 is LNHDA and CDR2 is SQIVND (reference sequence). V was cut by 5 bases and J by 0 bases, with 14 bases left in between. The CDR3 has 16 amino acids. The CDR3 loop reads CASSSLDSLAKNIQYF. The CDR3 DNA reads TGTGCCAGTAGTTCCTTGGACTCCCTAGCCAAAAACATTCAGTACTTC. Full variable domain (remainder filled in from reference TRBV19 and TRBJ2-4): DGGITQSPKYLFRKEGQNVTLSCEQNLNHDAMYWYRQDPGQGLRLIYYSQIVNDFQKGDIAEGYSVSREKKESFPLTVTSAQKNPTAFYLCASSSLDSLAKNIQYFGAGTRLSVL.

The DNA for the CDR3 is TGTGCCAGCAGCCAAGGACTAGCGGGAGTTGGGGGAGAGACCCAGTACTTC. Protein: CASSQGLAGVGGETQYF. The chain carries TRBV4-2 and TRBJ2-5, with TRBD2 matching over 12 bases. CDR3 length equals 17 residues. Losses at the gene ends were 1 base for V and 4 bases for J; bases not matched to a gene: 7. Germline V gives CDR1 LGHNA, CDR2 YNFKEQ.

There are many counts of this clonotype. The chain employs TRBV2 and TRBJ1-1; D not resolved. The CDR3 contains 15 residues. Germline V gives CDR1 SNHLY, CDR2 FYNNEI. The germline V and J ends were trimmed by 10 bases and 0 bases, with 18 bases remaining between them. The CDR3 here is CATSRWSNLNTEAFF. DNA for the CDR3: TGTGCCACCTCGAGGTGGTCCAACTTGAACACTGAAGCTTTCTTT.

This clonotype has at least ten counts. The DNA of the CDR3 is TGTGCCAGCAGTCACCAGGGATACGAGCAGTACTTC. Translation: CASSHQGYEQYF. V usage is TRBV12-3 or TRBV12-4 and J usage is TRBJ2-7; perhaps TRBD1 as D (5 bases). The ends were cut back, 5 bases at V and 4 bases at J, with 9 bases in the middle. The CDR3 covers 12 residues.

The DNA of the CDR3 is TGTGCCAGCTCACCACCCTCAGCAGGGAAGAACGAGCAGTACTTC. This translates into CASSPPSAGKNEQYF. The rearrangement uses TRBV18 and TRBJ2-7; tentatively, D is TRBD1 (5 bases). Germline lookup yields CDR1 KGHSH and CDR2 LQKENI. The V end lost 0 bases, the J end lost 5 bases, and 14 bases lay between the germline ends. The CDR3 consists of 15 residues.

This clonotype was observed a few times. The chain has TRBV27 and TRBJ2-2; 12 bases agree with TRBD2. The junction had 3 bases not matched to a gene; V was cut back by 9 bases and J by 4 bases. The CDR3 is 14 residues long. CDR1 and CDR2 (germline): MNHEY, SMNVEV (reference sequence). The CDR3 nucleotides are TGTGCCAGTCTAGCGGGAGGGAGCACCGGGGAGCTGTTTTTT. Residues: CASLAGGSTGELFF.

This clonotype was counted many times. This sequence joins TRBV6-2 or TRBV6-3 and TRBJ2-1, with TRBD2 matching over 8 bases. This CDR3 region has 15 residues. V lost 2 bases and J lost 2; bases outside the gene matches: 2. Germline-derived CDR1 and CDR2 are MNHEY and SVGEGT. CDR3 sequence: CASSYSSGAYNEQFF. The DNA for the CDR3 is TGTGCCAGCAGTTACAGTAGCGGGGCCTACAATGAGCAGTTCTTC.

The chain has TRBV6-2 or TRBV6-3 and TRBJ2-1; 13 bases line up with TRBD2. The V gene's germline CDR1 is MNHEY and CDR2 SVGEGT. There are 17 residues in the CDR3. V dropped 2 bases and J dropped 6; count of bases not matched to a gene: 7. The CDR3 DNA sequence: TGTGCCAGCAGTTACCACGGGGGACTAGCGGGGTCCAATGAGCAGTTCTTC. It is translated as CASSYHGGLAGSNEQFF.

V and J are TRBV20-1 and TRBJ2-2; possibly TRBD1 or TRBD2 for D (5 bases each). Germline CDR1 and CDR2: DFQATT and SNEGSKA (reference sequence). The CDR3 has 15 amino acids. V dropped 0 bases and J dropped 0 bases, with 8 bases sitting between them. CDR3 sequence: CSAREGTANTGELFF. For the CDR3, the DNA is TGCAGTGCTAGAGAAGGGACGGCGAACACCGGGGAGCTGTTTTTT.

This clonotype was seen repeatedly, ten times or more. This chain links TRBV27 with TRBJ2-7; D is perhaps TRBD2 (6 bases). V was trimmed by 8 bases and J by 0 bases, leaving 14 bases between them. Germline-derived CDR1 and CDR2 are MNHEY and SMNVEV (reference sequence). The CDR3 extends over 14 amino acids. DNA of the CDR3: TGTGCCAGCCGCCGGACTATCGGCTCCTACGAGCAGTACTTC. Protein sequence: CASRRTIGSYEQYF.